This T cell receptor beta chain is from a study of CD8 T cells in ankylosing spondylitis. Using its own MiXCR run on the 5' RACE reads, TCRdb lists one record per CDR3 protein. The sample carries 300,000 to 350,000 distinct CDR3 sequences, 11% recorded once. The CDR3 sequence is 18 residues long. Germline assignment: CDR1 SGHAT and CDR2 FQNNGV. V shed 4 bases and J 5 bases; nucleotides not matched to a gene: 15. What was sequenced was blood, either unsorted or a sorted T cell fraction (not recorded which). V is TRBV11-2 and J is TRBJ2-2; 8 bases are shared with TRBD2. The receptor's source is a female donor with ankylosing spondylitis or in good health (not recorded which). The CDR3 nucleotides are TGTGCCAGCAGCTCCGTTAGGGGGACTAGTTTCTCAACCGGGGAGCTGTTTTTT. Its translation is CASSSVRGTSFSTGELFF.